This entry lists 16 T cell receptor beta chains sequenced from one sample in a study of blood T cell repertoires in COVID-19. The method was immunoSEQ multiplex PCR; TCRdb's version includes in-frame clones alone and lacks a portion of them. The data hold about 250,000 clones, with 70% to 90% observed a single time. Sequencing was carried out using PBMCs or T cells enriched from blood (not recorded which). Source of these receptors: a woman aged 25 to 39 who had recovered from COVID-19.

The chain employs TRBV10-3 and TRBJ1-5, with no clear D. The CDR3 extends over 13 amino acids. The ends were cut back, 6 bases at V and 4 bases at J, with 10 bases in the middle. The germline V gene has CDR1 ENHRY and CDR2 SYGVKD. The CDR3 spells CAISNDWNQPQHF. The CDR3 region has the DNA TGTGCCATCAGCAACGACTGGAATCAGCCCCAGCATTTT.

The chain carries TRBV5-5 and TRBJ1-1; tentative D call: TRBD1 (6 bases). V lost 1 base and J lost 1, with 11 bases in between. This CDR3 region has 15 residues. In germline, CDR1 is SGHKS, CDR2 YYEKEE (reference sequence). CDR3 protein: CASSLRGQTNTEAFF. The DNA for the CDR3 is TGTGCCAGCAGCTTGCGCGGACAGACGAACACTGAAGCTTTCTTT.

This clone has just one count. The genes are TRBV29-1 and TRBJ2-7; D is possibly TRBD2 (6 bases). The CDR3 runs 13 residues. The V gene lost 6 bases and the J gene lost 0 bases, with 12 bases spanning the gap. From germline, CDR1 is SQVTM and CDR2 ANQGSEA. The CDR3 reads CSVRGRSSYEQYF. The CDR3 DNA reads as TGCAGCGTGCGGGGCAGAAGCTCCTACGAGCAGTACTTC.

V gene TRBV10-1 combines with J gene TRBJ2-1; tentatively, D is TRBD2 (6 bases). Trimming cost V 2 bases and J 8 bases, with 16 bases left between them. Germline CDR1 WNHNN, CDR2 SYGVQD (reference sequence). The CDR3 runs 15 residues. In DNA, the CDR3 is TGCGCCAGCAGTGAGGAACTAGCACGGGGCGATGAGCAGTTCTTC. Amino acids: CASSEELARGDEQFF.

This sequence joins TRBV7-9 and TRBJ1-3; D ambiguous. Germline CDR1 reads SEHNR; CDR2 reads FQNEAQ (reference sequence). Trimming pared 4 bases from V and 2 bases from J, leaving 9 bases between. This CDR3 is built from 14 residues. The chain's CDR3 is CASSSGVTGNTIYF. The CDR3 DNA reads TGTGCCAGCAGCTCCGGGGTAACTGGAAACACCATATATTTT.

This clone was seen a few times. This chain links TRBV6-5 with TRBJ1-2; D is ambiguous. From germline, CDR1 is MNHEY and CDR2 SVGAGI. The CDR3 totals 14 residues. The V end was cut by 7 bases, the J end by 4 bases, with 16 bases between. The CDR3 coding sequence is TGTGCCAGCAAGCCTACCCCCATGAGCTATGGCTACACCTTC. Encoded protein: CASKPTPMSYGYTF.

This clone has a single count. V is TRBV3-1 (or the pseudogene TRBV3-2) and J is TRBJ2-2, with 9 positions matching TRBD2. Germline V gives CDR1 LGHDT, CDR2 YNNKEL (reference sequence). Unmatched junction bases numbered 19, after V lost 4 bases and J lost 4 bases. The CDR3 runs to 20 residues. For the CDR3, the DNA is TGTGCCAGCAGCCTTCCCCCATCACTAGCGGGCGGTAGGGGCACCGGGGAGCTGTTTTTT. Its protein is CASSLPPSLAGGRGTGELFF.

A few counts support this clone. This chain links TRBV28 with TRBJ1-1; 7 positions match TRBD1. V was pared by 7 bases and J by 1 base, with 12 bases of the junction left unmatched. Germline V gene lookup returns CDR1 MDHEN and CDR2 SYDVKM. CDR3 size: 16 residues. CDR3 residues: CASTSPYRGRNTEAFF. The CDR3 region has the DNA TGTGCCAGCACCTCTCCCTACAGGGGACGGAACACTGAAGCTTTCTTT.

The V gene is TRBV7-9, the J gene TRBJ2-2, with D unresolved. In germline, CDR1 is SEHNR, CDR2 FQNEAQ (reference sequence). The CDR3 length is 13 residues. Between the trimmed V and J ends, which lost 5 bases and 4 bases, there was a span of 8 bases. The chain's CDR3 is CASSPSGTGELFF. As DNA, the CDR3 is TGTGCCAGCAGCCCGTCGGGCACCGGGGAGCTGTTTTTT.

The rearrangement joins TRBV5-1 to TRBJ1-5, with 7 bases identical to TRBD1. The CDR3 is 14 amino acids. The J segment lost 7 bases and the V segment lost 1 base, leaving 5 bases of the junction unmatched. Germline-derived CDR1 and CDR2 are SGHRS and YFSETQ. The CDR3 DNA is TGCGCCAGCAGCTTGCGAACAGGGGCCCAGCCCCAGCATTTT. Residues: CASSLRTGAQPQHF.

The gene calls are TRBV12-3 or TRBV12-4 and TRBJ1-1; D may be TRBD1 (5 bases). This CDR3 comprises 11 residues. Between the trimmed V and J ends, which lost 7 bases and 3 bases, there was a span of 6 bases. The CDR3 DNA follows: TGTGCCAGCACGGGGGACACTGAAGCTTTCTTT. Its protein is CASTGDTEAFF.

The chain joins TRBV2 to TRBJ1-6; 9 bases map to TRBD1. Looked up from germline, CDR1 is SNHLY and CDR2 is FYNNEI. V lost 7 bases to trimming and J lost 7 bases; unmatched junction nucleotides: 8. The CDR3 has 15 residues. The DNA for the CDR3 is TGTGCCAGCACTCGGGACAGGGTGGGGAATTCACCCCTCCACTTT. Amino acid sequence: CASTRDRVGNSPLHF.

This clone came up once. This sequence joins TRBV19 and TRBJ1-5; D is undetermined. Germline V CDR1 and CDR2: LNHDA, SQIVND (reference sequence). Trimming stripped 0 bases from V and 1 base from J, with 19 bases between. This CDR3 has 19 amino acids. The CDR3 protein is CASSIDPRTALISNQPQHF. The CDR3 DNA is TGTGCCAGTAGTATAGACCCTCGGACTGCCTTGATCAGCAATCAGCCCCAGCATTTT.

This clone showed up just once. The chain employs TRBV9 and TRBJ1-5, with TRBD1 as a possible D gene (6 bases). The CDR3 runs to 15 residues. Germline lookup yields CDR1 SGDLS and CDR2 YYNGEE. V lost 3 bases to trimming and J lost 4 bases, with 14 bases between them. The CDR3 bases are TGTGCCAGCAGCGAGGGCACAACAGGGAATCAGCCCCAGCATTTT. The encoded protein is CASSEGTTGNQPQHF. Together with reference TRBV9 and TRBJ1-5, the CDR3 gives the full variable domain: DSGVTQTPKHLITATGQRVTLRCSPRSGDLSVYWYQQSLDQGLQFLIQYYNGEERAKGNILERFSAQQFPDLHSELNLSSLELGDSALYFCASSEGTTGNQPQHFGDGTRLSIL.

The chain employs TRBV5-1 and TRBJ2-1, with 7 bases identical to TRBD2. This CDR3 has 13 residues. The germline V gene has CDR1 SGHRS and CDR2 YFSETQ. V dropped 4 bases and J dropped 14; count of bases not matched to a gene: 12. The CDR3 spells CASSPDDSREKFF. The CDR3, as DNA: TGCGCCAGCAGCCCCGACGATTCGCGGGAGAAGTTCTTC.

The J gene is TRBJ1-5, the V gene TRBV15; D perhaps matches TRBD1 (6 bases). There are 15 residues in the CDR3. V lost 1 base, J lost 4 bases, and 11 bases lay in between. CDR1 and CDR2 from the germline V gene are LNHNV and YYDKDF (reference sequence). The CDR3 sequence: CATSRVRDTNQPQHF. The CDR3, as DNA: TGTGCCACCAGCAGAGTCCGGGACACGAATCAGCCCCAGCATTTT.